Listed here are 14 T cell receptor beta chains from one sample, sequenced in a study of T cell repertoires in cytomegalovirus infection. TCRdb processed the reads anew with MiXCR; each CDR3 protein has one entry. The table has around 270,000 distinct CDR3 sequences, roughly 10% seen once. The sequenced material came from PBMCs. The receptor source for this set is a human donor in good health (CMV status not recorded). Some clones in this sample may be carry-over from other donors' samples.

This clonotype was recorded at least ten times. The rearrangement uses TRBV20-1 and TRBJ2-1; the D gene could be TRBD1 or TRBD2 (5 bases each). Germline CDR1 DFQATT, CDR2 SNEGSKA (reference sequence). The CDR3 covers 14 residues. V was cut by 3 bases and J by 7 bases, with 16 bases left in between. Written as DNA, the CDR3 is TGCAGTGCTAGGCCCGGGACGGCAATTAATGAGCAGTTCTTC. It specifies CSARPGTAINEQFF.

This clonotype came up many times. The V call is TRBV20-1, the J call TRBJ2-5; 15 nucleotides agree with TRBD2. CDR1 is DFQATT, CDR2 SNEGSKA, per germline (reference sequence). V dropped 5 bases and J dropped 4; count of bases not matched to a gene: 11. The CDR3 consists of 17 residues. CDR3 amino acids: CSAGGTSGGRGGETQYF. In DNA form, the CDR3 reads TGCAGTGCTGGCGGGACTAGCGGGGGGCGCGGCGGAGAGACCCAGTACTTC.

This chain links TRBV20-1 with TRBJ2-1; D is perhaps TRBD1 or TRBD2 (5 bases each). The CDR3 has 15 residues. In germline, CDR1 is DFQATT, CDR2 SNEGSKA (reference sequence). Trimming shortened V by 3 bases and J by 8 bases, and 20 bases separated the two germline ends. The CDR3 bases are TGCAGTGCTAGTCGGGGCCGGATCGTCACCTATGAGCAGTTCTTC. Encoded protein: CSASRGRIVTYEQFF.

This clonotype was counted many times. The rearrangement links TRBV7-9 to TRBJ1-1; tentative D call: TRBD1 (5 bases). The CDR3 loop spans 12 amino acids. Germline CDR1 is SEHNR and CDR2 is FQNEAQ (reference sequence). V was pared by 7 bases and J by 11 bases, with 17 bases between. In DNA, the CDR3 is TGTGCCAGCACCGTAGACATAAAGGGGGCTTTCTTT. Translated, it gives CASTVDIKGAFF.

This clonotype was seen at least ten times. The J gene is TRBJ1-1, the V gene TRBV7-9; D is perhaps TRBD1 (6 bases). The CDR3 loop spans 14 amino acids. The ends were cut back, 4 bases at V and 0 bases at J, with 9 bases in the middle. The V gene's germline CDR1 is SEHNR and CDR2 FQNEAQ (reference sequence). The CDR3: CASSSQGVNTEAFF. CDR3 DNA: TGTGCCAGCAGCTCACAGGGAGTGAACACTGAAGCTTTCTTT.

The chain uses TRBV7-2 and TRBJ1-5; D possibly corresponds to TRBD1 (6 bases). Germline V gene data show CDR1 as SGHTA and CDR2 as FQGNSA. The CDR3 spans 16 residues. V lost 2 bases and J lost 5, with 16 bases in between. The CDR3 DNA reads TGTGCCAGCAGCTTATTTGGGAGGGGGATTGATCAGCCCCAGCATTTT. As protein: CASSLFGRGIDQPQHF. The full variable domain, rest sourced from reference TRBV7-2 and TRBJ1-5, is GAGVSQSPSNKVTEKGKDVELRCDPISGHTALYWYRQSLGQGLEFLIYFQGNSAPDKSGLPSDRFSAERTGGSVSTLTIQRTQQEDSAVYLCASSLFGRGIDQPQHFGDGTRLSIL.

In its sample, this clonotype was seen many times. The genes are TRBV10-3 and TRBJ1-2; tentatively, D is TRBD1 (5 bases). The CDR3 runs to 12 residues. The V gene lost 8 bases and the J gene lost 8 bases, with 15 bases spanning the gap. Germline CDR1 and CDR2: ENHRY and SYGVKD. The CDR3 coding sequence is TGTGCCATCGCCTCTGGGCAGGGAGGCTACACCTTC. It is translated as CAIASGQGGYTF.

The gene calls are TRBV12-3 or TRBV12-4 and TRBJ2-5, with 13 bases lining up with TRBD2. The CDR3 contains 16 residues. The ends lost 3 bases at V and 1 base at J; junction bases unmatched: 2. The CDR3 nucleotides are TGTGCCAGCAGTTTGGGGACTAGCGGGGCCCAAGAGACCCAGTACTTC. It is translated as CASSLGTSGAQETQYF.

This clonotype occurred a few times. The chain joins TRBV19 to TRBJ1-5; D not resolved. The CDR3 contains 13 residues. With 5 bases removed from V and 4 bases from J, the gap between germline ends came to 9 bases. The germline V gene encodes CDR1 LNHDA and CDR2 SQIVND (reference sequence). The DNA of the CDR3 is TGTGCCAGTAGTGCTTCCCTGAATCAGCCCCAGCATTTT. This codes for CASSASLNQPQHF.

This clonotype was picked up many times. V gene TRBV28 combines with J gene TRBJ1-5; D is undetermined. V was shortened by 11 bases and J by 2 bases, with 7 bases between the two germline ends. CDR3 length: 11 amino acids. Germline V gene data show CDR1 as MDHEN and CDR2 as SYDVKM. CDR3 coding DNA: TGTGCCGCTAATGGCAATCAGCCCCAGCATTTT. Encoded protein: CAANGNQPQHF.

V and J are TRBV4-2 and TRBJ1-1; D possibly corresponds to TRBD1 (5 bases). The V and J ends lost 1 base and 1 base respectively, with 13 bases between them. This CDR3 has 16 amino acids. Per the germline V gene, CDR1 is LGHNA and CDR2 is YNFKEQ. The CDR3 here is CASSQGSLDTNTEAFF. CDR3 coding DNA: TGTGCCAGCAGCCAAGGGTCCTTGGACACGAACACTGAAGCTTTCTTT.

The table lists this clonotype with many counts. CDR3 amino acids: CASSPSRQLKWVEQYF. In DNA form, the CDR3 reads TGTGCCAGCAGCCCGAGCAGACAGCTCAAGTGGGTCGAGCAGTACTTC. This sequence joins TRBV7-8 and TRBJ2-7; TRBD1 is a possible D gene (5 bases). Trimming shortened V by 5 bases and J by 6 bases, and 23 bases separated the two germline ends. The CDR3 contains 16 residues. From germline, CDR1 is SGHVS and CDR2 FQNEAQ.

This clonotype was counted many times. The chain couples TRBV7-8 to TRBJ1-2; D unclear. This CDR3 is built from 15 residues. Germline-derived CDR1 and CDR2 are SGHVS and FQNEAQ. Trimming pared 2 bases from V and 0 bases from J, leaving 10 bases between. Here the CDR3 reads CASSLFDGSNYGYTF. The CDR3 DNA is TGTGCCAGCAGCTTATTCGACGGGTCTAACTATGGCTACACCTTC.

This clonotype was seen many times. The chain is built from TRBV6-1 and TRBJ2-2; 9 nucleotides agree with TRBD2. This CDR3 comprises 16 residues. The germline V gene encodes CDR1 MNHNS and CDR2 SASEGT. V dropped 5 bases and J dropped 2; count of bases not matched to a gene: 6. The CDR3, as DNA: TGTGCCAGCAGTTGGGCTAGCGGGATTAACACCGGGGAGCTGTTTTTT. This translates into CASSWASGINTGELFF.